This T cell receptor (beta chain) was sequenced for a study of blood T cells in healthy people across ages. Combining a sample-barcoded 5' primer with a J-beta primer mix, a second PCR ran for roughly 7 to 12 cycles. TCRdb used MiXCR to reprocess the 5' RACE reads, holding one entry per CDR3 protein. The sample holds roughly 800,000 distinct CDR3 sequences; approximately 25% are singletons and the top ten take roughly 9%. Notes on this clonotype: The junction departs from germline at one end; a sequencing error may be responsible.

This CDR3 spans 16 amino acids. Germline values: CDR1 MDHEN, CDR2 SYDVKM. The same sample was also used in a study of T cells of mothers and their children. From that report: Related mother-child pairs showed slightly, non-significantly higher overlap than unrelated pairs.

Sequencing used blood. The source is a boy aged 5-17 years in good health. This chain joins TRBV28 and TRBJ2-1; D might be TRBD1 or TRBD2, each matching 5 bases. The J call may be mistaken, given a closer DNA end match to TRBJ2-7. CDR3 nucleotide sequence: TGCGCCAGCAGCTTGATCGGGACGAACGGGGCCTACGAGCAGTACTTC. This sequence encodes CASSLIGTNGAYEQYF.